This T cell receptor beta chain was profiled in a study of Tregs in tolerant kidney transplant recipients. This CDR3 is 14 amino acids long. V lost 5 bases to trimming and J lost 2 bases; unmatched junction nucleotides: 4. Germline CDR1 KGHSH, CDR2 LQKENI. Whole-study findings and limits: The most relevant donor-specific Treg TCRbeta repertoire apparently came from expansion with activated donor B cells.

As to this clone: As yet, its antigen is unknown.

Generated by immunoSEQ multiplex PCR, the TCRdb table keeps only in-frame clones and is missing some. The repertoire holds roughly 120,000 clones, 92% seen once, with over 0.5% in the top ten. The specimen sequenced was CD4+ T cells from blood. The chain couples TRBV18 to TRBJ1-2; 8 bases align to TRBD1. The TCR comes from a human donor in good health. CDR3 sequence reads: CASSSTGENYGYTF. Here the CDR3 DNA reads TGTGCCAGCTCATCGACAGGGGAAAACTATGGCTACACCTTC.